The 9 T cell receptor beta chains below come from one sample, sequenced in a study of blood T cell repertoires in COVID-19. Repertoires were generated with immunoSEQ multiplex PCR, while TCRdb's copy carries only in-frame clones and drops some. The table includes under 300,000 clones, 70% to 90% detected once. Material: peripheral blood. Receptors originate from a woman in her 70s with acute or convalescent COVID-19.

J is TRBJ2-1 and V is TRBV6-2 or TRBV6-3; 8 nucleotides agree with TRBD2. The CDR3 has 16 amino acids. J lost 9 bases, V lost 9 bases, and 19 bases had no gene match. CDR1 MNHEY and CDR2 SVGEGT come from the germline V gene. The CDR3 here is CASNPLSKRGLREQFF. CDR3 bases: TGTGCCAGTAACCCTTTGAGTAAGCGGGGGTTACGTGAGCAGTTCTTC.

CDR3: CASSPPLKRAVEQYF. The CDR3 DNA sequence: TGTGCCAGCTCACCACCGCTAAAAAGAGCTGTCGAGCAGTACTTC. The chain uses TRBV18 and TRBJ2-7; D uncertain. The CDR3 spans 15 residues. CDR1 is KGHSH, CDR2 LQKENI, per germline. Trimming pared 0 bases from V and 6 bases from J, leaving 15 bases between. Full variable domain (rest looked up from reference TRBV18 and TRBJ2-7): NAGVMQNPRHLVRRRGQEARLRCSPMKGHSHVYWYRQLPEEGLKFMVYLQKENIIDESGMPKERFSAEFPKEGPSILRIQQVVRGDSAAYFCASSPPLKRAVEQYFGPGTRLTVT.

J is TRBJ2-7 and V is TRBV6-5, with 8 bases fitting TRBD1. This CDR3 has 14 amino acids. Germline V gives CDR1 MNHEY, CDR2 SVGAGI. The V and J ends lost 6 bases and 3 bases, in that order; junction bases with no gene match: 7. The CDR3 DNA follows: TGTGCCAGCAGGCCTAGGACAGGGATCTACGAGCAGTACTTC. Translated: CASRPRTGIYEQYF.

The table lists this clone with a few counts. V is TRBV5-1 and J is TRBJ1-3, with TRBD1 matching 11 bases. CDR3 length: 16 amino acids. The junction had 2 bases not matched to a gene; V was cut back by 3 bases and J by 0 bases. The germline gives CDR1 SGHRS, CDR2 YFSETQ. DNA of the CDR3: TGCGCCAGCAGCTGGGGACAGGGGGACTCTGGAAACACCATATATTTT. Its protein is CASSWGQGDSGNTIYF.

The chain joins TRBV19 to TRBJ2-5; D may be TRBD2 (5 bases). Germline loops: CDR1 LNHDA, CDR2 SQIVND (reference sequence). CDR3 size: 14 residues. V gave up 2 bases and J gave up 0 bases, with 7 bases separating them. DNA of the CDR3: TGTGCCAGTAGTATAAGAGGGTACCAAGAGACCCAGTACTTC. It encodes CASSIRGYQETQYF.

CDR3 nucleotide sequence: TGTGCCACCAGTGATAGGACAGGGGTCCACGGGGAGCTGTTTTTT. Amino acid sequence: CATSDRTGVHGELFF. The rearrangement uses TRBV24-1 and TRBJ2-2; TRBD1 matches at 9 bases. CDR3 length equals 15 residues. After removal of 3 bases from V and 7 bases from J, the junction contained 5 bases not matched to a gene. Germline assignment: CDR1 KGHDR and CDR2 SFDVKD.

About this clone: At one end the junction does not follow the germline gene, possibly because of a read error. The chain combines TRBV6-2 or TRBV6-3 with TRBJ2-7, with 9 bases that match TRBD2. There are 14 residues in the CDR3. Germline CDR1 and CDR2: MNHEY and SVGEGT. This chain's CDR3 is CATSSGTSRYEQYF. The CDR3 region has the DNA TGTGCCACCAGTTCCGGGACTAGCCGGTACGAGCAGTACTTC.

This sequence joins TRBV6-5 and TRBJ1-1, with D possibly being TRBD1 (6 bases). With 7 bases removed from V and 1 base from J, the gap between germline ends came to 13 bases. CDR1 is MNHEY, CDR2 SVGAGI, per germline. The CDR3 sequence is 14 residues long. CDR3 DNA sequence: TGTGCCAGCACCTCGACAGGCTGGAACACTGAAGCTTTCTTT. Its translation is CASTSTGWNTEAFF.

The genes are TRBV5-6 and TRBJ2-6; 9 bases map to TRBD2. The CDR3 runs to 19 residues. CDR1 and CDR2 from the germline V gene are SGHDT and YYEEEE. J was trimmed by 0 bases and V by 0 bases; bases with no gene match: 7. Here the CDR3 DNA reads TGTGCCAGCAGCTTGGTAGCGGGGGAATCCCGCTCTGGGGCCAACGTCCTGACTTTC. Protein: CASSLVAGESRSGANVLTF.